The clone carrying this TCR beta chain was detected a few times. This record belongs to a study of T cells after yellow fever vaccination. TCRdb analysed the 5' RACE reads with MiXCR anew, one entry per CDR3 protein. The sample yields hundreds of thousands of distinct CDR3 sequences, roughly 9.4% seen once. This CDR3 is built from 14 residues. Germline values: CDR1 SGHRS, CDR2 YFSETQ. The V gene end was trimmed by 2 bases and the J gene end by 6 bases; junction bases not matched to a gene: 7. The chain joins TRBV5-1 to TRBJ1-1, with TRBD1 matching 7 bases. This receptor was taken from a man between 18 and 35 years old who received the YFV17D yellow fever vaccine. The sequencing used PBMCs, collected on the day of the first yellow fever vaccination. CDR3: CASSFDRVEAEAFF. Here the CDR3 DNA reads TGCGCCAGCAGCTTTGACAGGGTAGAAGCTGAAGCTTTCTTT.